This T cell receptor (beta chain) was observed in a study of OX40 agonist ivuxolimab in advanced cancers. Study-wide background: Intravenous ivuxolimab at 0.01 to 10 mg/kg was given to patients every 2 weeks. Melanoma, hepatocellular carcinoma, head and neck or renal cell cancer occurred in dose-escalation patients.

On this clone itself: Its antigen remains unknown.

The method was immunoSEQ multiplex PCR; TCRdb's version includes in-frame clones alone and lacks a portion of them. The sample consists of approximately 75,000 clones, over 75% of them appearing once. Germline-derived CDR1 and CDR2 are SGHKS and YYEKEE (reference sequence). CDR3 length: 13 amino acids. Trimming took off 4 bases at V and 4 bases at J, with 11 bases between the two ends. Points from the study as a whole: Low clonal expansion, among the lowest seen, marked partial responders at 0.1-3.0 mg/kg.

This chain connects TRBV5-5 to TRBJ1-2; tentatively, D is TRBD1 (5 bases). This clonotype originated in an adult with an advanced solid tumor such as melanoma, head and neck, liver or kidney cancer. Source: CD4+ or CD8+ T cells sorted from blood, taken in a trial of the OX40 agonist ivuxolimab. In nucleotides, the CDR3 is TGTGCCAGCAGCGCGGCCGGGGGCTATGGCTACACCTTC. Translated, it gives CASSAAGGYGYTF.